This T cell receptor (beta chain) was sequenced during a study of control samples from healthy donors and cancer patients. Sequenced by immunoSEQ multiplex PCR; TCRdb stores in-frame clones only, minus some. The sample carries nearly 200,000 clones, around 93% recorded once. V was cut by 5 bases and J by 5 bases, with 15 bases left in between. This CDR3 region has 14 residues. Per the germline V gene, CDR1 is SGHAT and CDR2 is FQNNGV. The sample was blood. The TCR comes from a man aged 30 to 39 in good health. The rearrangement uses TRBV11-2 and TRBJ1-1; weak D call: TRBD1 (5 bases). The CDR3: CASSLGVIVTEAFF. CDR3 sequence (DNA): TGTGCCAGCAGCCTAGGGGTGATCGTAACTGAAGCTTTCTTT.